This TCR beta chain was profiled in a study of somatic mutations in cytotoxic T cells in rheumatoid arthritis. Across the whole study: Some V beta antibody-stained T-cell populations were flow-sorted at nearly 100% purity, including V beta1+ cells sequenced for TCRB.

V was pared by 3 bases and J by 3 bases, with 12 bases between. CDR1 is SGHRS, CDR2 YFSETQ, per germline. This CDR3 spans 14 amino acids. Study outcomes and limitations: CD8+ T cells showed clonality that did not differ significantly between patients with rheumatoid arthritis and age-matched healthy controls. Nobody had found out which antigens the expanded CD8+ clones targeted. The authors did not adjust the slight TRBV07 underrepresentation in rheumatoid arthritis patients for multiple comparisons.

Libraries were prepared by immunoSEQ multiplex PCR; TCRdb keeps only in-frame clonotypes and omits some of them. The sample lists about 15,000 clones, nearly 80% occurring once. This clone came up once. Its antigen is unknown. The source of this sequence is an adult with rheumatoid arthritis. The sequenced material came from CD8+ T cells sorted from blood. The V and J genes are TRBV5-1 and TRBJ1-1; possibly TRBD1 for D (6 bases). The CDR3 is CASSYRRGHTEAFF. The CDR3 coding sequence is TGCGCCAGCAGCTATCGCAGGGGTCACACTGAAGCTTTCTTT.